The text below deals with one T cell receptor beta chain. No antigen is known for it. Regarding time point: pre-sensitization, week 0. Treatment here: therapeutic diphenylcyclopropenone sensitization with weekly scalp DPC. Germline V gene lookup returns CDR1 SGDLS and CDR2 YYNGEE. The V end was cut by 4 bases, the J end by 0 bases, with 11 bases between. The CDR3 loop spans 15 amino acids. This sample stems from a study of human T cells and chemical hapten exposure. Whole-study context: There were weekly diphenylcyclopropenone doses to the scalp for patients throughout the approximately 25-week study.

Findings and caveats of the study: No shift was seen in TCRs above 1 in 1000 frequency with DPC sensitization.

In TCRdb, the RACE reads were re-called with MiXCR into one record per CDR3 protein. The sample holds 62,000 or so distinct CDR3 sequences, about a tenth seen once. This sequence originates from a woman aged 45-65 years with alopecia areata. Some clones in this sample may be carry-over from other donors' samples. This specimen consisted of whole blood, obtained in connection with sensitization to the hapten diphenylcyclopropenone (DPC). The chain carries TRBV9 and TRBJ1-3; D is undetermined. CDR3 region: CASSSTGYSGNTIYF. The CDR3 DNA is TGTGCCAGCAGCTCTACCGGCTACTCTGGAAACACCATATATTTT.